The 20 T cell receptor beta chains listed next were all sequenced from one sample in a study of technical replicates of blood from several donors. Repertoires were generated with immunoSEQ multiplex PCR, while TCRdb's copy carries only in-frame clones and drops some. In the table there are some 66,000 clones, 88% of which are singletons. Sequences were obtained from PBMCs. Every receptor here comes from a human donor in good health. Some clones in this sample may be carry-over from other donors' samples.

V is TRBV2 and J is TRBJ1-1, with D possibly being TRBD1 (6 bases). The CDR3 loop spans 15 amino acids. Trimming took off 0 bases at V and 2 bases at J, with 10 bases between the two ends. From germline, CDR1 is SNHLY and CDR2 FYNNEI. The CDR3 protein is CASSEAFRGNTEAFF. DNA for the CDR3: TGTGCCAGCAGTGAAGCCTTCAGGGGAAACACTGAAGCTTTCTTT. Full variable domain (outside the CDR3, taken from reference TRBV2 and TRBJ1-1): EPEVTQTPSHQVTQMGQEVILRCVPISNHLYFYWYRQILGQKVEFLVSFYNNEISEKSEIFDDQFSVERPDGSNFTLKIRSTKLEDSAMYFCASSEAFRGNTEAFFGQGTRLTVV.

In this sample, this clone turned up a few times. The CDR3 protein is CASSTGGGNQPQHF. Here the CDR3 DNA reads TGTGCCAGCAGTACAGGGGGCGGCAATCAGCCCCAGCATTTT. The chain links TRBV28 to TRBJ1-5; TRBD1 matches at 9 bases. After removal of 5 bases from V and 2 bases from J, the junction contained 1 base not matched to a gene. This CDR3 has 14 residues. The V gene's germline CDR1 is MDHEN and CDR2 SYDVKM.

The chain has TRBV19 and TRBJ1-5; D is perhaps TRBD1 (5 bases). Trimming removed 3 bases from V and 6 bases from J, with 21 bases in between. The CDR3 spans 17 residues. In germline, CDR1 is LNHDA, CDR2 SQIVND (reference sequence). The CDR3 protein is CASSIGFSERRGQPQHF. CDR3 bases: TGTGCCAGTAGTATTGGATTTAGCGAGCGGAGGGGTCAGCCCCAGCATTTT.

CDR3 residues: CASSRGQENTEAFF. The DNA for the CDR3 is TGTGCCAGCAGCAGGGGACAGGAGAACACTGAAGCTTTCTTT. The gene calls are TRBV5-4 and TRBJ1-1; 8 nucleotides line up with TRBD1. J gave up 1 base and V 4 bases, and 3 bases lay outside the gene matches. The CDR3 has 14 residues. Germline V gene sequence: CDR1 SGHNT, CDR2 YYREEE (reference sequence).

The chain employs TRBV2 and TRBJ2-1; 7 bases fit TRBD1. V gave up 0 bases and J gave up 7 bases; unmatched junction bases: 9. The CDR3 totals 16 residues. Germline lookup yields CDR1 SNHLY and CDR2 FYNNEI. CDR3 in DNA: TGTGCCAGCAGTGAAGCCGAGGCAGGGGGACAAAATGAGCAGTTCTTC. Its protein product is CASSEAEAGGQNEQFF. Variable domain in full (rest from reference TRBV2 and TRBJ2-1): EPEVTQTPSHQVTQMGQEVILRCVPISNHLYFYWYRQILGQKVEFLVSFYNNEISEKSEIFDDQFSVERPDGSNFTLKIRSTKLEDSAMYFCASSEAEAGGQNEQFFGPGTRLTVL.

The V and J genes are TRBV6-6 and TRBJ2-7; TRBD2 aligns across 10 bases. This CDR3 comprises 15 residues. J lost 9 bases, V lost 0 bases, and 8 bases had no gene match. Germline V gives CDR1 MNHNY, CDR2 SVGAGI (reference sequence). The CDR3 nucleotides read TGTGCCAGCAGTTACTCTGGGCTAGCGGGGGCTTTGCAGTACTTC. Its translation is CASSYSGLAGALQYF.

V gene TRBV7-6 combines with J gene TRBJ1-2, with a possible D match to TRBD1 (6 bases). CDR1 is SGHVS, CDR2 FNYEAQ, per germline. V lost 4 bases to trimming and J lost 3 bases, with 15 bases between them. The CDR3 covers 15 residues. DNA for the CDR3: TGTGCCAGCAGCTCCAAGGCAGGGGTCGACTATGGCTACACCTTC. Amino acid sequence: CASSSKAGVDYGYTF. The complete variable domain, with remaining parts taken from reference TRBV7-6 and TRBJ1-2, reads GAGVSQSPRYKVTKRGQDVALRCDPISGHVSLYWYRQALGQGPEFLTYFNYEAQQDKSGLPNDRFSAERPEGSISTLTIQRTEQRDSAMYRCASSSKAGVDYGYTFGSGTRLTVV.

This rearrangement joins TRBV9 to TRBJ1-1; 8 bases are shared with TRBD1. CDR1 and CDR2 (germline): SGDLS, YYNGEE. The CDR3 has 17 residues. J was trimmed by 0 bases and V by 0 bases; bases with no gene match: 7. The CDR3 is CASSVAARGPLNTEAFF. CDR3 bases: TGTGCCAGCAGCGTAGCTGCCAGGGGGCCTTTGAACACTGAAGCTTTCTTT.

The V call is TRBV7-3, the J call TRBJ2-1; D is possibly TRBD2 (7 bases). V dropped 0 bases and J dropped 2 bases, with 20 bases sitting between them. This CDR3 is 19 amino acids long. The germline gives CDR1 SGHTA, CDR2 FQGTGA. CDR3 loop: CASSLTATSVGGPYNEQFF. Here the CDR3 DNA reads TGTGCCAGCAGCTTAACTGCCACCTCCGTGGGGGGGCCCTACAATGAGCAGTTCTTC.

CDR3 in amino acids: CASSLGAQGAKNIQYF. The CDR3 DNA sequence: TGTGCCAGCAGCTTAGGGGCACAGGGGGCCAAAAACATTCAGTACTTC. The chain has TRBV7-2 and TRBJ2-4; the match to TRBD1 covers 7 bases. Germline V lookup: CDR1 SGHTA, CDR2 FQGNSA. There are 16 residues in the CDR3. Trimming removed 1 base from V and 1 base from J; junction bases left unmatched: 4.

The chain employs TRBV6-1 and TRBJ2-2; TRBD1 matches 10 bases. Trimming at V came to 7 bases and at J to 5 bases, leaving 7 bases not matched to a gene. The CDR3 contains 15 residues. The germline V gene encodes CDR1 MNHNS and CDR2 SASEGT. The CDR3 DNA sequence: TGTGCCAGCAATCGACAGGGGGCAGAAACCGGGGAGCTGTTTTTT. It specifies CASNRQGAETGELFF.

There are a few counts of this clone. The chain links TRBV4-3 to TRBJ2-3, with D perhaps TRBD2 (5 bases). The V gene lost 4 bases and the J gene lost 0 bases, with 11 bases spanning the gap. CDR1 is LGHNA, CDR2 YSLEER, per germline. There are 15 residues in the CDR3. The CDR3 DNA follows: TGCGCCAGCAGCCGGGTAGCGCTAAGCACAGATACGCAGTATTTT. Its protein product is CASSRVALSTDTQYF.

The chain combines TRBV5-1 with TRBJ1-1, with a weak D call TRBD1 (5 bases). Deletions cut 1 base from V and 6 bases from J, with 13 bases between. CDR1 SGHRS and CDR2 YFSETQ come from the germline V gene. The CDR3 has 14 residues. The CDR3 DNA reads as TGCGCCAGCAGCTTGTTTCGGGGGAGGGCTGAAGCTTTCTTT. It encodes CASSLFRGRAEAFF.

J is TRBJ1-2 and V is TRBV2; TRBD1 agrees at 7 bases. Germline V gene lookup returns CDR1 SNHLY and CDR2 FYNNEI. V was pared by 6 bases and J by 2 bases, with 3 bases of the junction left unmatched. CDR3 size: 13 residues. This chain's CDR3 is CASRGDSNYGYTF. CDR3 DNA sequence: TGTGCCAGCAGGGGGGACAGCAACTATGGCTACACCTTC.

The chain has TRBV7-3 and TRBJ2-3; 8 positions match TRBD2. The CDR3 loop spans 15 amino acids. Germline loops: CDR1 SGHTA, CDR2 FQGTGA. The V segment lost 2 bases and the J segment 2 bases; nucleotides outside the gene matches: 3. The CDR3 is CASSLRGGPTDTQYF. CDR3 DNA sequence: TGTGCCAGCAGCTTACGGGGGGGCCCCACAGATACGCAGTATTTT.

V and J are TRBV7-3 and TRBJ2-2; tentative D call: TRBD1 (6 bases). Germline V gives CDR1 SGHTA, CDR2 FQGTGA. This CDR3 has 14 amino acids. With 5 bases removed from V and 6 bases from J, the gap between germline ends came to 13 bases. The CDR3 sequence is CASSASGVSGELFF. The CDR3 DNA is TGTGCCAGCAGCGCGTCAGGGGTGTCCGGGGAGCTGTTTTTT.

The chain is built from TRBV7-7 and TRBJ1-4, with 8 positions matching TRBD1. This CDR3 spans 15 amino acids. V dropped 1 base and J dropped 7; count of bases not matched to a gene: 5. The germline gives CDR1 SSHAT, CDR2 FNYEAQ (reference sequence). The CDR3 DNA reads TGTGCCAGCAGCTTAGGACAGGGGTCAGGTGAAAAACTGTTTTTT. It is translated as CASSLGQGSGEKLFF.

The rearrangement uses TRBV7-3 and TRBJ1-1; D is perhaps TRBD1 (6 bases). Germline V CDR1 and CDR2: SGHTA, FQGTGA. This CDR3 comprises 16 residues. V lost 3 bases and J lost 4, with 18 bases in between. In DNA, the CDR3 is TGTGCCAGCAGCTTGAATAGACAGGAACGTTTCACTGAAGCTTTCTTT. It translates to CASSLNRQERFTEAFF.

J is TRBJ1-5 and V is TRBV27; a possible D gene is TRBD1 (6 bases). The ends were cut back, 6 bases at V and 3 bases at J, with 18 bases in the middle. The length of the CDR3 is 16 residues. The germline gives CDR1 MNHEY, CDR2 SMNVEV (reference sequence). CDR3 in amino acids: CASSPYRTGSNQPQHF. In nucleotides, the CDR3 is TGTGCCAGCAGCCCTTATAGAACAGGGTCCAATCAGCCCCAGCATTTT.

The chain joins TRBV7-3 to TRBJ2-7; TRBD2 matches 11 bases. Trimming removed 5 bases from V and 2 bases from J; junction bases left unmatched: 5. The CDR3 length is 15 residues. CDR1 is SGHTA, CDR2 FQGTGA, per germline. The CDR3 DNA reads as TGTGCCAGCAGCCTACTAGCGGGAGCCCCCTACGAGCAGTACTTC. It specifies CASSLLAGAPYEQYF.